Listed below are T cell receptor beta chains from one sample, sequenced in a study of shared clonotypes between healthy human individuals. Measured with immunoSEQ multiplex PCR; TCRdb has only the in-frame clones, and not every one. This sample yields around 2.1 million clones, of which about 93% are seen a single time; approximately 1.7% belongs to the top ten. Sequences were obtained from naive CD8+ T cells from PBMCs. The receptor set was obtained from a young man in good health. Some clones in this sample may be carry-over from other donors' samples. Each CDR3 is given with its conserved first and last residue. Clone size appears in some rows only: once, few, many, or a class for an expanded clone.

V: TRBV5-6; size: NA; length: 14; CDR3: CASSSTLTGPEAFF
V: TRBV7-8; size: NA; length: 17; CDR3: CASSLVMVGSLQETQYF
V: TRBV7-9; size: NA; length: 15; CDR3: CAILAGGPRGYEQYF
V: TRBV4-1; size: NA; length: 16; CDR3: CASAHGTGTANHEQYF
V: TRBV2; size: NA; length: 14; CDR3: CASSEAPIDYGYTF
V: TRBV28; size: once; length: 16; CDR3: CASSPPGGRLNTEAFF
V: TRBV6-1; size: once; length: 15; CDR3: CASSEWGLSTDTQYF
V: TRBV5-1; size: NA; length: 16; CDR3: CASSPRSGLSSYEQYF
V: TRBV7-2; size: NA; length: 14; CDR3: CASRGREGPYEQYF
V: TRBV6-1; size: NA; length: 11; CDR3: CASIFGAEAFF
V: TRBV29-1; size: once; length: 12; CDR3: CSVISRAHEQYF
V: TRBV19; size: NA; length: 13; CDR3: CASSREGHNEQFF
V: TRBV7-2; size: NA; length: 15; CDR3: CASSQRRGPTYEQYF
V: TRBV27; size: NA; length: 14; CDR3: CASSLLGQQETQYF
V: TRBV9; size: NA; length: 15; CDR3: CASSVGSSGIDEQFF
V: TRBV7-9; size: NA; length: 14; CDR3: CASSFGWTENEQFF
V: TRBV7-3; size: once; length: 13; CDR3: CASSFPGAREQYF
V: TRBV28; size: NA; length: 14; CDR3: CASSPTGGTYEQYF
V: TRBV6-5; size: NA; length: 13; CDR3: CASSTRGPYEQYF
V: TRBV7-9; size: NA; length: 15; CDR3: CASSPDTGPKNIQYF
V: TRBV6-1; size: NA; length: 14; CDR3: CASSTVPGGHGYTF
V: TRBV20-1; size: NA; length: 11; CDR3: CSASFDWEQYF
V: TRBV7-9; size: NA; length: 19; CDR3: CASSNPPVTSGRSTDTQYF
V: TRBV5-6; size: NA; length: 15; CDR3: CASSLDKGTPYEQYF
V: TRBV7-9; size: NA; length: 16; CDR3: CASSGGLAGLQETQYF
V: TRBV7-8; size: NA; length: 12; CDR3: CASDRAGDGYTF
V: TRBV11-2; size: NA; length: 16; CDR3: CASRVPVAGGYNEQFF
V: TRBV14; size: NA; length: 13; CDR3: CASSPGTAYGYTF
V: TRBV11-3; size: once; length: 16; CDR3: CASSTQAGVPYNEQFF
V: TRBV27; size: NA; length: 14; CDR3: CASSSGWGNQPQHF
V: TRBV4-1; size: NA; length: 13; CDR3: CASSQEDWEAQYF
V: TRBV4-3; size: NA; length: 13; CDR3: CASSQSQGAKLFF
V: TRBV19; size: NA; length: 16; CDR3: CASSMGVGISTDTQYF
V: TRBV15; size: NA; length: 20; CDR3: CATSRDWAGVEGSSYNEQFF
V: TRBV4-2; size: NA; length: 14; CDR3: CASSPGQGIHEQYF
V: TRBV13; size: NA; length: 18; CDR3: CASSSQGSPVHSGNTIYF
V: TRBV28; size: NA; length: 14; CDR3: CASSLGRDRDGYTF
V: TRBV10-3; size: once; length: 10; CDR3: CATSMLGGHF
V: TRBV5-5; size: NA; length: 18; CDR3: CASSLWAGLREATGELFF
V: TRBV5-1; size: NA; length: 18; CDR3: CASSLELAGVPRPYEQYF
V: TRBV12-5; size: once; length: 13; CDR3: CASGLAPGETQYF